This passage covers 26 T cell receptor beta chains from one sample sequenced in a study of CD8+ T cells in alopecia areata. The treatment here: oral pan-JAK inhibitor, 5-10 mg twice daily. cDNA serving as the sequencing template came from extracted, reverse transcribed RNA. Libraries were prepared by immunoSEQ multiplex PCR; TCRdb keeps only in-frame clonotypes and omits some of them. There are around 200,000 clones in the sample; roughly 61% occur only once, and roughly an eighth lies in the top ten. The sample was CD8+ T cells sorted from blood, taken at week 24, from a patient treated with tofacitinib. The receptor set was obtained from a human donor with alopecia areata.

This sequence joins TRBV15 and TRBJ2-3; perhaps TRBD2 as D (6 bases). The CDR3 spans 14 residues. V was clipped by 5 bases and J by 1 base, with 10 bases between them. Germline V gives CDR1 LNHNV, CDR2 YYDKDF (reference sequence). Here the CDR3 reads CATSDGGGTDTQYF. The CDR3 coding sequence is TGTGCCACCAGCGACGGGGGAGGCACAGATACGCAGTATTTT.

The chain has TRBV27 and TRBJ2-7, with D tentatively TRBD1 (7 bases). The V gene lost 9 bases and the J gene lost 6 bases, with 12 bases spanning the gap. The CDR3 is 11 amino acids. Per the germline V gene, CDR1 is MNHEY and CDR2 is SMNVEV (reference sequence). The CDR3 bases are TGTGCCAGTTTTCAGGGGGGCGAGCAGTACTTC. Translation: CASFQGGEQYF.

This clone has only a few counts. The chain carries TRBV7-2 and TRBJ2-3; 9 nucleotides match TRBD1. The CDR3 consists of 18 residues. J gave up 5 bases and V 1 base, and 13 bases lay outside the gene matches. Germline CDR1 SGHTA, CDR2 FQGNSA. The CDR3 bases are TGTGCCAGCAGCTTAGACCCCCCGGGACAGGGATATAGAGATACGCAGTATTTT. It encodes CASSLDPPGQGYRDTQYF.

This clone was picked up a small number of times. The V and J genes are TRBV30 and TRBJ2-7; D gene unclear. Trimming pared 0 bases from V and 4 bases from J, leaving 10 bases between. This CDR3 contains 13 residues. The germline gives CDR1 GTSNPN, CDR2 SVGIG (reference sequence). The CDR3 bases are TGTGCCTGGAGTGTTAGGGTCCCGTACGAGCAGTACTTC. It codes for CAWSVRVPYEQYF.

The rearrangement links TRBV5-6 to TRBJ2-2; a weak D match, TRBD2 (5 bases). Per the germline V gene, CDR1 is SGHDT and CDR2 is YYEEEE. This CDR3 is built from 13 residues. Trimming stripped 6 bases from V and 5 bases from J, with 11 bases between. The CDR3 sequence is CASTPGSTGELFF. DNA of the CDR3: TGTGCCAGCACCCCGGGGAGTACCGGGGAGCTGTTTTTT.

This clone turned up a few times. V and J are TRBV11-2 and TRBJ2-5; TRBD2 matches at 7 bases. Germline V gene sequence: CDR1 SGHAT, CDR2 FQNNGV. J lost 0 bases, V lost 5 bases, and 6 bases had no gene match. The CDR3 totals 15 residues. The CDR3 protein is CASSRTRGNQETQYF. The CDR3 coding sequence is TGTGCCAGCAGCCGGACTAGGGGAAACCAAGAGACCCAGTACTTC.

This clone was recorded a few times. This chain links TRBV13 with TRBJ2-2; D gene unclear. From germline, CDR1 is PRHDT and CDR2 FYEKMQ (reference sequence). Trimming stripped 5 bases from V and 1 base from J, with 11 bases between. There are 15 residues in the CDR3. CDR3 bases: TGTGCCAGCAGCCATTACACCAAGAACACCGGGGAGCTGTTTTTT. It specifies CASSHYTKNTGELFF.

In its sample, this clone was seen once. V gene TRBV23-1 combines with J gene TRBJ1-5; D not certain. Being an ORF, TRBV23-1 has a function that is uncertain. Trimming left V 0 bases short and J 2 bases short, with 11 bases between. CDR3 size: 16 residues. CDR3 DNA: TGCGCCAGCAGTCAATCGAAAGGGAGGTGCAATCAGCCCCAGCATTTT. This encodes CASSQSKGRCNQPQHF.

The chain uses TRBV2 and TRBJ2-3; possible D gene TRBD1, 6 bases. V shed 5 bases and J shed 1 base, with 13 bases lying between them. CDR1 and CDR2 (germline): SNHLY, FYNNEI. CDR3 size: 15 residues. The CDR3 coding sequence is TGTGCCAGCAGTTCTTACAGGGATGGCACAGATACGCAGTATTTT. It translates to CASSSYRDGTDTQYF.

This clone occurred a few times. V gene TRBV30 combines with J gene TRBJ2-1; D possibly corresponds to TRBD1 (5 bases). The CDR3 has 15 residues. CDR1 GTSNPN and CDR2 SVGIG come from the germline V gene (reference sequence). V dropped 3 bases and J dropped 0 bases, with 12 bases sitting between them. CDR3 nucleotide sequence: TGTGCCTGGAGCGATGGGGCGAGCTCCTACAATGAGCAGTTCTTC. This encodes CAWSDGASSYNEQFF.

This clone was seen more than once but under ten times. This sequence joins TRBV4-1 and TRBJ2-5, with 13 bases matching TRBD2. Germline V gene data show CDR1 as MGHRA and CDR2 as YSYEKL. V was clipped by 3 bases and J by 2 bases; unmatched bases: 9. CDR3 length equals 18 residues. The DNA of the CDR3 is TGCGCCAGCAGCCAGGGTAAACTAGCGGGGGGGCCACAAGAGACCCAGTACTTC. It codes for CASSQGKLAGGPQETQYF.

This rearrangement joins TRBV30 to TRBJ2-5, with D unclear. CDR3 size: 12 residues. Trimming cost V 4 bases and J 1 base, with 7 bases left between them. Germline V gene data show CDR1 as GTSNPN and CDR2 as SVGIG (reference sequence). As DNA, the CDR3 is TGTGCCTGGAACAGTCCCCAAGAGACCCAGTACTTC. Its translation: CAWNSPQETQYF. The full variable domain, in which reference TRBV30 and TRBJ2-5 provide the parts outside the CDR3, is SQTIHQWPATLVQPVGSPLSLECTVEGTSNPNLYWYRQAAGRGLQLLFYSVGIGQISSEVPQNLSASRPQDRQFILSSKKLLLSDSGFYLCAWNSPQETQYFGPGTRLLVL.

The chain has TRBV7-9 and TRBJ1-1, with D hard to call. The CDR3 runs to 12 residues. With 6 bases removed from V and 11 bases from J, the gap between germline ends came to 16 bases. The germline CDR1 and CDR2 sequences are SEHNR and FQNEAQ (reference sequence). Here the CDR3 DNA reads TGTGCCAGCAGACAGTCGGCAAGGGCCGCTTTCTTT. Translation: CASRQSARAAFF. Full variable domain (remainder filled in from reference TRBV7-9 and TRBJ1-1): DTGVSQNPRHKITKRGQNVTFRCDPISEHNRLYWYRQTLGQGPEFLTYFQNEAQLEKSRLLSDRFSAERPKGSFSTLEIQRTEQGDSAMYLCASRQSARAAFFGQGTRLTVV.

In this sample, this clone turned up once. The rearrangement links TRBV27 to TRBJ1-5; a possible D gene is TRBD1 (5 bases). CDR1 is MNHEY, CDR2 SMNVEV, per germline (reference sequence). Between the trimmed V and J ends, which lost 4 bases and 5 bases, there was a span of 12 bases. The CDR3 is 14 residues long. The CDR3 DNA follows: TGTGCCAGCAGTTCCCTCTGGGGCGATCAGCCCCAGCATTTT. Its protein is CASSSLWGDQPQHF.

This clone was observed a handful of times. V gene TRBV7-2 combines with J gene TRBJ2-1; TRBD2 agrees at 9 bases. Germline assignment: CDR1 SGHTA and CDR2 FQGNSA. The CDR3 length is 15 residues. V was pared by 4 bases and J by 8 bases, with 9 bases of the junction left unmatched. The CDR3 nucleotides are TGTGCCAGCAGCTCGTTAGCGGGGGTGTTTGATGAGCAGTTCTTC. It yields the protein CASSSLAGVFDEQFF.

The chain carries TRBV27 and TRBJ1-4; weak D call: TRBD1 (6 bases). The V gene's germline CDR1 is MNHEY and CDR2 SMNVEV (reference sequence). The CDR3 extends over 15 amino acids. V gave up 6 bases and J gave up 3 bases, with 14 bases separating them. The CDR3 sequence: CASSTFGQPNEKLFF. DNA for the CDR3: TGTGCCAGCAGCACGTTCGGACAGCCTAATGAAAAACTGTTTTTT.

This chain joins TRBV9 and TRBJ1-2; D remains ambiguous. Germline values: CDR1 SGDLS, CDR2 YYNGEE. The CDR3 consists of 15 residues. V shed 0 bases and J shed 4 bases, with 13 bases lying between them. The CDR3 protein is CASSVEISGVYGYTF. CDR3 DNA: TGTGCCAGCAGCGTAGAAATCTCGGGTGTCTATGGCTACACCTTC.

The chain has TRBV7-6 and TRBJ1-6; 7 bases agree with TRBD1. The germline V gene encodes CDR1 SGHVS and CDR2 FNYEAQ. J gave up 4 bases and V 5 bases, and 8 bases lay outside the gene matches. This CDR3 comprises 16 residues. The DNA for the CDR3 is TGTGCCAGCAGCCCCCGGGACAGCTCTTATAATTCACCCCTCCACTTT. Protein sequence: CASSPRDSSYNSPLHF.

The J gene is TRBJ1-2, the V gene TRBV7-8; TRBD1 agrees at 7 bases. Germline CDR1 is SGHVS and CDR2 is FQNEAQ. With 1 base clipped from V and 5 bases from J, the junction kept 4 bases outside the gene matches. This CDR3 is built from 14 residues. The CDR3 nucleotides read TGTGCCAGCAGCTTAGAAGGACAGGCTTATGGCTACACCTTC. Its translation: CASSLEGQAYGYTF.

This chain joins TRBV29-1 and TRBJ1-4; D is possibly TRBD1 (6 bases). This CDR3 is built from 16 residues. Germline CDR1 is SQVTM and CDR2 is ANQGSEA. V lost 6 bases and J lost 0, with 17 bases in between. In DNA form, the CDR3 reads TGCAGCGTCAAAACAGGGACGCGTGCAACTAATGAAAAACTGTTTTTT. The encoded protein is CSVKTGTRATNEKLFF.

This clone was seen more than once but under ten times. V usage is TRBV7-9 and J usage is TRBJ2-7; 8 nucleotides align to TRBD1. CDR1 and CDR2 (germline): SEHNR, FQNEAQ (reference sequence). This CDR3 comprises 17 residues. Germline trimming cut 6 bases from V and 1 base from J; bases unmatched to any gene: 14. CDR3 residues: CASRKPGTGDGSYEQYF. DNA for the CDR3: TGTGCCAGCAGAAAGCCCGGGACAGGTGACGGGTCCTACGAGCAGTACTTC.

The V call is TRBV5-6, the J call TRBJ2-7; no definite D call. Germline loops: CDR1 SGHDT, CDR2 YYEEEE. The germline V and J ends were trimmed by 3 bases and 2 bases, with 9 bases remaining between them. The CDR3 has 13 residues. The CDR3 loop reads CASSSETTYEQYF. The DNA for the CDR3 is TGTGCCAGCAGCTCCGAGACCACCTACGAGCAGTACTTC.

The chain links TRBV10-3 to TRBJ2-3; either TRBD1 or TRBD2 may fit D (6 bases each). The CDR3 has 11 residues. The V gene's germline CDR1 is ENHRY and CDR2 SYGVKD. Trimming left V 11 bases short and J 5 bases short, with 11 bases between. In nucleotides, the CDR3 is TGTGCCGGGGGGCCGGGAGATACGCAGTATTTT. Translated, it gives CAGGPGDTQYF.

The genes are TRBV30 and TRBJ1-1; D remains ambiguous. Germline V gene sequence: CDR1 GTSNPN, CDR2 SVGIG (reference sequence). The V end was cut by 4 bases, the J end by 0 bases, with 12 bases between. This CDR3 is 14 amino acids long. Here the CDR3 DNA reads TGTGCCTGGAATGATGGGAGACTGAACACTGAAGCTTTCTTT. Translating gives CAWNDGRLNTEAFF.

Comments on this clone: This same CDR3 is encoded by further DNA sequences in the sample. The rearrangement links TRBV5-1 to TRBJ1-2, with TRBD1 matching over 7 bases. With 1 base clipped from V and 10 bases from J, the junction kept 1 base outside the gene matches. The CDR3 sequence is 11 residues long. Looked up from germline, CDR1 is SGHRS and CDR2 is YFSETQ. The CDR3: CASSLTGDYTF. The CDR3 coding sequence is TGCGCCAGCAGCTTGACAGGGGACTACACCTTC.

This clone came up once. This chain joins TRBV6-5 and TRBJ2-7; the D gene is possibly TRBD2 (5 bases). Germline V gene sequence: CDR1 MNHEY, CDR2 SVGAGI. Trimming pared 6 bases from V and 4 bases from J, leaving 13 bases between. The CDR3 consists of 13 residues. CDR3 amino acids: CASRDSPEYEQYF. The CDR3 DNA follows: TGTGCCAGCAGGGACTCTCCAGAGTACGAGCAGTACTTC.